This T cell receptor beta chain is from a study of T cells in Graves' hyperthyroidism and ophthalmopathy (dated by TCRdb to between 2018 and 2021). Regarding the study in general: To identify distinguishing TCR V-J signatures, a discovery cohort of about 95 patients was used, comprising under 45 with Graves' ophthalmopathy and 57 with stable Graves' hyperthyroidism. The paper describes TCR Vbeta CDR3 sequencing of roughly 130 peripheral blood samples, made up of roughly 45 ophthalmopathy patients, 70 to 75 hyperthyroidism patients and 17 progressor patients. After blood sampling, hyperthyroidism patients were treated with methimazole at a starting dose of 30 mg daily, and ophthalmopathy patients were treated with high-dose intravenous methylprednisolone. Whether ophthalmopathy could be predicted prospectively was tested in an independent validation cohort made up of roughly 19 hyperthyroidism patients plus 17 patients who later progressed to ophthalmopathy. In several Graves' hyperthyroidism patients, the study also compared T-cell repertoires from thyroid tissue with T-cell repertoires from blood. The 95 to 100 discovery patients were randomly split 7:3 into training and test sets. General findings and caveats noted by the study authors: In validation, progression to ophthalmopathy was predicted by the model with nearly 71% sensitivity and 72.22% specificity, a median of about 6.8 months before onset. No statistical method was used to set the sample size in advance, and investigators knew the group allocation. Most expanded thyroid clonotypes (frequency above 0.001) were also detected in blood, suggesting blood repertoires may reflect thyroid immune responses. Ophthalmopathy was separated from stable hyperthyroidism by a 13 V-J signature model, with around 90% sensitivity and roughly 84% specificity obtained in cross-validation and 80%/75% obtained in testing.

The TCR beta CDR3 regions were amplified from the RNA transcripts. For the first round of RT-PCR on the TCR CDR3, the HTBI primer set was used together with the Qiagen OneStep RT-PCR kit. A second multiplex PCR round built the libraries, followed by size selection and purification. The libraries were sequenced on an Illumina HiSeq2000 using paired-end 100 bp reads. On the authors' methods: Raw data were processed with SOAPnuke, discarding reads with adapters, uncalled bases, mean Phred below 15, or no exact constant-primer or identifier match. COPE v1.2.5 was used to merge the high-quality paired reads, and each unique nucleotide sequence was defined as a clonotype. Clonotypes were aligned to IMGT TRBV, TRBD and TRBJ reference segments using MiTCR v1.1. Only V-J combinations with frequency above 0.0001, covering approximately 99% of repertoires, were analysed. The TCS score was defined as the ratio of F50 (clonal expansion) to E x V (chaos), calculated using BLOSUM62-based TCRdist between CDR3 peptides within each V-J. Welch's t-statistics and random forest reduced roughly 540 V-J features to about 13, which were used in a naive Bayes classifier (R e1071). The similarity between thyroid and blood repertoires was quantified using the Morisita-Horn index. TCRdb redid the processing of the public reads, applying fastp at Q25 and MiXCR, and retained in-frame beta chains. Identical CDR3 proteins give one entry, which carries the most common genes and DNA. TCRdb's processing, not the study's, gives the V and J calls here. The sample data list roughly 93,000 distinct CDR3 sequences, and around 40% of these were observed just once. About a tenth of the sample goes to the ten largest clones.

For CDR1 and CDR2, the germline V gene lists SGDLS and YYNGEE. The CDR3 runs 15 residues from the cysteine to the phenylalanine. Only the CDR3 DNA is retained, 45 bases long and in frame from the first base. Trimming takes 1 base from V and 6 bases from J, and the germline ends sit 15 bases apart. Concerning this clonotype: The antigen it binds to is not known. Base qualities are not provided; no much larger clone lies one nucleotide away.

Graves' hyperthyroidism was defined as stable when no progression to ophthalmopathy occurred over 18 months of follow-up. Hyperthyroidism patients were newly diagnosed, had a disease duration of under 2 months, and were aged 18 to 65 years. The study excluded patients with uncontrolled infections, other autoimmune diseases, pregnancy or lactation. Diagnoses were based on clinical symptoms, serum thyroxine and TRAb, thyroid ultrasound and orbital computed tomography. Total RNA was extracted with Trizol reagent, and quality was checked on an Agilent 2100 Bioanalyzer. Sequenced sample: peripheral blood or thyroid tissue (not recorded which). This chain joins TRBV9 to TRBJ2-3; the D gene identity is not certain. This receptor was taken from a woman aged 25-40 years with Graves' hyperthyroidism. The CDR3 sequence is CASSVSYKKVDTQYF. The DNA sequence is TGTGCCAGCAGCGTATCCTACAAGAAGGTGGATACGCAGTATTTT.